This passage covers 7 T cell receptor beta chains from one sample sequenced in a study of identical twins (dated by TCRdb to about 2016). Libraries were built with 5' RACE. The sample was run on an Illumina HiSeq 2000. TCRdb applied fastp at Q25 and MiXCR to the public reads, then kept only in-frame beta chains. Identical CDR3 proteins give one entry, which carries the most common genes and DNA. The sample table holds under 800,000 distinct CDR3 sequences, of which less than 25% were seen once. The biggest ten clones account for roughly 4.3% of the sample. Another study also made use of these data, one on T cells expressing NK-cell markers.

Material for sequencing was PBMCs. These receptors came from a woman younger than 35 in good health.

The chain uses TRBV7-8 and TRBJ2-1; perhaps TRBD2 as D (6 bases). Germline CDR1 SGHVS, CDR2 FQNEAQ. Trimming took 7 bases from V and 15 from J, leaving 19 bases between them. The CDR3 totals 12 residues. In DNA, the CDR3 is TGTGCCAGCACCCTTTCTCTGGGACTCCCGTTCTTC. The encoded protein is CASTLSLGLPFF.

This CDR3 is CASSFALAVQETQYF. The CDR3, as DNA: TGTGCCAGCAGTTTCGCATTAGCGGTCCAAGAGACCCAGTACTTC. This chain joins TRBV12-3 or TRBV12-4 and TRBJ2-5, with a weak D call TRBD2 (6 bases). The V end was cut by 3 bases, the J end by 1 base, with 12 bases between. This CDR3 is built from 15 residues.

This clonotype was counted at least ten times. The gene calls are TRBV11-2 and TRBJ1-1, with D unresolved. V shed 3 bases and J shed 4 bases, with 18 bases lying between them. Germline V CDR1 and CDR2: SGHAT, FQNNGV. The CDR3 has 16 residues. In nucleotides, the CDR3 is TGTGCCAGCAGCTTGGGCCCATCCGGGTTGGCCACTGAAGCTTTCTTT. It specifies CASSLGPSGLATEAFF.

This chain joins TRBV29-1 and TRBJ1-1, with TRBD1 as a possible D gene (6 bases). Trimming pared 7 bases from V and 8 bases from J, leaving 17 bases between. The CDR3 is made up of 12 amino acids. The germline V gene encodes CDR1 SQVTM and CDR2 ANQGSEA. The CDR3 DNA reads TGCAGCGGATTTGGGACAACCTTAGAAGCTTTCTTT. Translation: CSGFGTTLEAFF.

The CDR3 protein is CASSFSDRGANEQFF. The CDR3 DNA reads as TGTGCCAGCAGTTTTAGTGACAGGGGAGCGAATGAGCAGTTCTTC. V usage is TRBV12-3 or TRBV12-4 and J usage is TRBJ2-1, with 8 bases fitting TRBD1. The CDR3 loop spans 15 amino acids. Trimming took 3 bases from V and 7 from J; bases not matched to a gene: 8.

The chain uses TRBV6-5 and TRBJ2-7; D could derive from TRBD1 or TRBD2 (5 bases each). V was pared by 3 bases and J by 3 bases, with 12 bases between. Per germline, CDR1 MNHEY and CDR2 SVGAGI. This CDR3 region has 14 residues. CDR3 sequence reads: CASSYGGTVYEQYF. The DNA of the CDR3 is TGTGCCAGCAGTTATGGGGGTACGGTCTACGAGCAGTACTTC.

This clonotype was seen a few times. The chain couples TRBV15 to TRBJ2-2, with 12 bases aligning to TRBD2. V was pared by 0 bases and J by 6 bases, with 5 bases of the junction left unmatched. The V gene's germline CDR1 is LNHNV and CDR2 YYDKDF (reference sequence). The CDR3 loop spans 17 amino acids. Here the CDR3 reads CATSRDSASGRAGELFF. CDR3 DNA: TGTGCCACCAGCAGAGATTCGGCTAGCGGGAGGGCCGGGGAGCTGTTTTTT.